Below, 18 T cell receptor beta chains from the same sample are listed, as sequenced in a study of blood T cell repertoires in COVID-19. Generated by immunoSEQ multiplex PCR, the TCRdb table keeps only in-frame clones and is missing some. The repertoire holds almost 300,000 clones, around 87% seen once, with 1% to 1.5% in the top ten. Sequenced: peripheral blood. All receptors come from an older man with acute or convalescent COVID-19.

The table lists this clone with a count of one. The chain recombines TRBV24-1 with TRBJ2-1; 12 bases match TRBD1. Unmatched junction bases numbered 11, after V lost 3 bases and J lost 0 bases. The CDR3 is made up of 20 amino acids. Germline CDR1 is KGHDR and CDR2 is SFDVKD. The CDR3 nucleotides read TGTGCCACCAGTGATGCTGGGGGGACAGGGGGCCTTAGCTCCTACAATGAGCAGTTCTTC. It encodes CATSDAGGTGGLSSYNEQFF.

The chain combines TRBV6-5 with TRBJ1-2; D uncertain. Trimming removed 0 bases from V and 3 bases from J, with 8 bases in between. Germline-derived CDR1 and CDR2 are MNHEY and SVGAGI. This CDR3 is built from 14 residues. CDR3 residues: CASSYSNSYYGYTF. The CDR3 bases are TGTGCCAGCAGTTACTCGAACAGCTACTATGGCTACACCTTC.

The chain carries TRBV6-2 or TRBV6-3 and TRBJ2-5, with D hard to call. The germline V and J ends were trimmed by 6 bases and 4 bases, with 15 bases remaining between them. The CDR3 is made up of 14 amino acids. Germline V CDR1 and CDR2: MNHEY, SVGEGT. This CDR3 reads CASSPVSRRETQYF. The CDR3, as DNA: TGTGCCAGCAGCCCCGTTAGTCGCCGAGAGACCCAGTACTTC.

About this clone: The sample holds other DNA sequences that translate to the same CDR3. This chain links TRBV28 with TRBJ1-5, with 8 bases aligning to TRBD1. CDR1 is MDHEN, CDR2 SYDVKM, per germline. V was clipped by 3 bases and J by 7 bases; unmatched bases: 5. The CDR3 runs to 14 residues. The CDR3 DNA reads TGTGCCAGCAGTTTGCCAGGGGGCGGACAGCCCCAGCATTTT. Protein: CASSLPGGGQPQHF.

The chain employs TRBV6-5 and TRBJ2-4, with a possible D match to TRBD2 (5 bases). Trimming stripped 10 bases from V and 1 base from J, with 8 bases between. Germline CDR1 is MNHEY and CDR2 is SVGAGI. The CDR3 loop spans 12 amino acids. The DNA for the CDR3 is TGTGCCACGGGGTGGGCCAAAAACATTCAGTACTTC. Encoded protein: CATGWAKNIQYF.

The V call is TRBV4-2, the J call TRBJ2-3; 14 positions match TRBD2. Germline V gene sequence: CDR1 LGHNA, CDR2 YNFKEQ. The CDR3 is made up of 18 amino acids. With V trimmed by 4 bases and J by 2 bases, 8 bases remained unmatched. CDR3 region: CASSLGLAGAGATDTQYF. The CDR3 bases are TGTGCCAGCAGCCTGGGACTAGCGGGAGCAGGGGCCACAGATACGCAGTATTTT.

The rearrangement links TRBV7-8 to TRBJ2-5; D might be TRBD2 (6 bases). Germline V gene sequence: CDR1 SGHVS, CDR2 FQNEAQ. The germline V and J ends were trimmed by 5 bases and 4 bases, with 14 bases remaining between them. The CDR3 is 14 residues long. The CDR3 reads CASSPLAWGETQYF. The CDR3 region has the DNA TGTGCCAGCAGCCCTCTAGCGTGGGGAGAGACCCAGTACTTC.

V gene TRBV25-1 combines with J gene TRBJ2-2; 7 nucleotides line up with TRBD1. Unmatched junction bases numbered 5, after V lost 6 bases and J lost 7 bases. CDR1 and CDR2 (germline): MGHDK, SYGVNS. The CDR3 covers 13 residues. The CDR3 here is CASRGTAVGELFF. In DNA, the CDR3 is TGTGCCAGCAGAGGGACAGCGGTCGGGGAGCTGTTTTTT.

The chain carries TRBV28 and TRBJ1-2; the D gene is possibly TRBD1 (5 bases). V was pared by 2 bases and J by 8 bases, with 21 bases between. This CDR3 is 16 amino acids long. Germline V gene data show CDR1 as MDHEN and CDR2 as SYDVKM. The CDR3 protein is CASSLRLGRGAEGYTF. Here the CDR3 DNA reads TGTGCCAGCAGTTTAAGGCTCGGGAGGGGCGCAGAAGGCTACACCTTC.

The rearrangement uses TRBV5-5 and TRBJ1-1; the match to TRBD1 covers 8 bases. Trimming took 5 bases from V and 5 from J; bases not matched to a gene: 8. The CDR3 has 14 amino acids. CDR1 is SGHKS, CDR2 YYEKEE, per germline (reference sequence). DNA for the CDR3: TGTGCCAGCAGATTTGACAGGGGAAGGACTGAAGCTTTCTTT. Its translation is CASRFDRGRTEAFF.

This rearrangement joins TRBV6-5 to TRBJ2-5; 13 bases fit TRBD2. From germline, CDR1 is MNHEY and CDR2 SVGAGI. The ends lost 7 bases at V and 4 bases at J; junction bases unmatched: 3. This CDR3 contains 14 residues. The CDR3 sequence is CASNGLAGAETQYF. The CDR3 region has the DNA TGTGCCAGCAACGGACTAGCGGGAGCAGAGACCCAGTACTTC.

CDR3 bases: TGTGCCAGCCGATACAGGGGGGGCACCGGGGAGCTGTTTTTT. Translation: CASRYRGGTGELFF. This chain uses TRBV5-6 with TRBJ2-2; D possibly corresponds to TRBD1 (8 bases). Germline V gives CDR1 SGHDT, CDR2 YYEEEE. The V end was cut by 7 bases, the J end by 4 bases, with 14 bases between. The CDR3 has 14 residues.

This sequence joins TRBV11-2 and TRBJ2-1, with TRBD2 matching over 15 bases. Per germline, CDR1 SGHAT and CDR2 FQNNGV. The CDR3 loop spans 18 amino acids. V was clipped by 5 bases and J by 5 bases; unmatched bases: 10. DNA of the CDR3: TGTGCCAGCAGCCCCCGGACTAGCGGGAGGGCCAGGGACAATGAGCAGTTCTTC. Amino acids: CASSPRTSGRARDNEQFF.

The rearrangement uses TRBV5-1 and TRBJ2-2, with D perhaps TRBD2 (5 bases). The CDR3 runs 15 residues. Germline CDR1 SGHRS, CDR2 YFSETQ. Trimming took 4 bases from V and 4 from J, leaving 14 bases between them. CDR3 amino acids: CASSPGEGGTGELFF. CDR3 DNA sequence: TGCGCCAGCAGCCCTGGCGAGGGCGGCACCGGGGAGCTGTTTTTT.

The chain links TRBV9 to TRBJ1-1; D is uncertain. Per germline, CDR1 SGDLS and CDR2 YYNGEE. CDR3 size: 15 residues. Trimming removed 4 bases at V and 4 bases at J, with 17 bases between. The DNA of the CDR3 is TGTGCCAGCAGCATAGACCCGGGGAGGACCACTGAAGCTTTCTTT. This sequence encodes CASSIDPGRTTEAFF.

The J gene is TRBJ2-5, the V gene TRBV5-1, with D possibly TRBD2 on 6 matching bases. V was clipped by 1 base and J by 0 bases, with 16 bases between them. The CDR3 has 17 residues. Per germline, CDR1 SGHRS and CDR2 YFSETQ. The CDR3 spells CASSLMGTGAYQETQYF. The CDR3 region has the DNA TGCGCCAGCAGCTTGATGGGGACGGGAGCGTACCAAGAGACCCAGTACTTC.

V is TRBV6-6 and J is TRBJ1-2, with TRBD1 as a possible D gene (6 bases). The CDR3 is 13 residues long. Trimming pared 8 bases from V and 0 bases from J, leaving 10 bases between. CDR1 and CDR2 (germline): MNHNY, SVGAGI (reference sequence). CDR3 sequence: CASEGGSNYGYTF. The CDR3, as DNA: TGTGCCAGCGAAGGGGGTTCTAACTATGGCTACACCTTC.

The chain combines TRBV18 with TRBJ1-3; no firm D call. Germline lookup yields CDR1 KGHSH and CDR2 LQKENI. There are 16 residues in the CDR3. V was pared by 2 bases and J by 0 bases, with 11 bases between. The chain's CDR3 is CASSPIVEGSGNTIYF. DNA of the CDR3: TGTGCCAGCTCACCAATCGTGGAGGGCTCTGGAAACACCATATATTTT.